The 21 T cell receptor beta chains in this list originate from one sample, sequenced in a study of T cells in Graves' hyperthyroidism and ophthalmopathy. Amplified TCR beta CDR3 regions derived from RNA transcripts. The HTBI primer set served for first-round RT-PCR of the TCR CDR3. Each CDR3 protein gets one entry after TCRdb re-called the multiplex PCR reads with MiXCR. This table holds about 52,000 distinct CDR3 sequences, under 50% found once. The material sequenced was blood. These receptor sequences come from a woman between 50 and 59 years old with Graves' ophthalmopathy.

The J gene is TRBJ1-5, the V gene TRBV4-1; D gene uncertain. There are 17 residues in the CDR3. Per the germline V gene, CDR1 is MGHRA and CDR2 is YSYEKL. Trimming shortened V by 1 base and J by 4 bases, and 17 bases separated the two germline ends. The CDR3 sequence is CASSQARELKSNQPQHF. CDR3 nucleotides: TGCGCCAGCAGCCAAGCTCGGGAACTTAAATCAAATCAGCCCCAGCATTTT.

This clonotype was detected many times. This rearrangement joins TRBV11-2 to TRBJ1-3; D ambiguous. CDR1 and CDR2 (germline): SGHAT, FQNNGV. CDR3 size: 16 residues. Trimming took 0 bases from V and 0 from J, leaving 9 bases between them. CDR3 loop: CASSLEGYISGNTIYF. The CDR3 DNA sequence: TGTGCCAGCAGCTTAGAGGGATACATCTCTGGAAACACCATATATTTT.

The rearrangement joins TRBV15 to TRBJ2-1; 9 positions agree with TRBD1. The germline gives CDR1 LNHNV, CDR2 YYDKDF (reference sequence). This CDR3 has 14 residues. The V and J ends lost 5 bases and 5 bases, in that order; junction bases with no gene match: 4. The CDR3 region is CATSRDRANNEQFF. The CDR3 nucleotides read TGTGCCACCAGCCGGGACAGGGCCAACAATGAGCAGTTCTTC.

This clonotype was recorded at least ten times. This chain uses TRBV5-1 with TRBJ2-1; D may match TRBD1 or TRBD2 (6 bases each). The germline V gene has CDR1 SGHRS and CDR2 YFSETQ. Trimming pared 4 bases from V and 2 bases from J, leaving 19 bases between. CDR3 size: 17 residues. The CDR3 DNA reads as TGCGCCAGCAGCGTCCAGGGGAGGCGCACTACCTACAATGAGCAGTTCTTC. Translating gives CASSVQGRRTTYNEQFF.

On this clonotype itself: The junction differs from germline at one of its ends, possibly a read error. CDR3 in amino acids: CAGSQDTDTQYF. CDR3 DNA sequence: TGTGCCGGCAGTCAAGACACAGATACGCAGTATTTT. The chain is built from TRBV25-1 and TRBJ2-3; D unresolved. CDR3 length: 12 residues. Looked up from germline, CDR1 is MGHDK and CDR2 is SYGVNS.

The V call is TRBV20-1, the J call TRBJ2-1; 12 bases are shared with TRBD2. CDR1 DFQATT and CDR2 SNEGSKA come from the germline V gene (reference sequence). V trimming: 6 bases; J trimming: 5 bases; junction bases outside the gene matches: 5. This CDR3 is built from 14 residues. Here the CDR3 reads CSAASGGAHNEQFF. The CDR3 nucleotides read TGCAGTGCCGCTAGCGGGGGGGCACACAATGAGCAGTTCTTC.

The chain carries TRBV6-5 and TRBJ2-6; a possible D gene is TRBD1 (6 bases). The V gene lost 2 bases and the J gene lost 4 bases, with 18 bases spanning the gap. Per the germline V gene, CDR1 is MNHEY and CDR2 is SVGAGI. The CDR3 has 18 residues. The CDR3, as DNA: TGTGCCAGCAGTTACACTGGACAGAGCCGGAGGGGGGCCAACGTCCTGACTTTC. Its translation is CASSYTGQSRRGANVLTF.

This clonotype came up once. The rearrangement uses TRBV19 and TRBJ2-2, with TRBD2 as a possible D gene (7 bases). The CDR3 extends over 16 amino acids. Germline V lookup: CDR1 LNHDA, CDR2 SQIVND (reference sequence). Trimming took off 4 bases at V and 5 bases at J, with 17 bases between the two ends. This CDR3 is CASSNPVGGATGELFF. The CDR3 DNA is TGTGCCAGTAGTAACCCAGTAGGGGGGGCTACCGGGGAGCTGTTTTTT.

V and J are TRBV5-6 and TRBJ2-3; TRBD2 might be the D (6 bases). Germline CDR1 reads SGHDT; CDR2 reads YYEEEE. The CDR3 is 14 residues long. Trimming shortened V by 3 bases and J by 0 bases, and 8 bases separated the two germline ends. The CDR3 here is CASSSRGSTDTQYF. The CDR3 DNA reads as TGTGCCAGCAGCTCCCGGGGGAGCACAGATACGCAGTATTTT.

This clonotype came up many times. The chain employs TRBV5-1 and TRBJ2-5; TRBD1 might be the D (5 bases). Trimming cost V 3 bases and J 4 bases, with 13 bases left between them. This CDR3 contains 14 residues. Looked up from germline, CDR1 is SGHRS and CDR2 is YFSETQ. This CDR3 is CASSYGQGGETQYF. The CDR3 coding sequence is TGCGCCAGCAGCTACGGTCAGGGTGGAGAGACCCAGTACTTC.

In its sample, this clonotype ranks as medium-sized (0.01 to 0.1%). The chain couples TRBV5-1 to TRBJ2-3; D call uncertain. CDR3 length: 15 residues. Looked up from germline, CDR1 is SGHRS and CDR2 is YFSETQ. Between the trimmed V and J ends, which lost 2 bases and 0 bases, there was a span of 10 bases. The CDR3 reads CASSLANPSTDTQYF. CDR3 sequence (DNA): TGCGCCAGCAGCTTAGCCAACCCTAGCACAGATACGCAGTATTTT.

In the case of this clonotype: A much larger clone lies a single base off, so this may be a read error. V gene TRBV28 combines with J gene TRBJ2-5; D unresolved. Germline V lookup: CDR1 MDHEN, CDR2 SYDVKM. V shed 5 bases and J shed 0 bases, with 10 bases lying between them. The CDR3 runs 14 residues. The CDR3 region has the DNA TGTGCCAGCAGTCCCACACCGAACCAAGAGACCCAGTACTTC. This gives the protein CASSPTPNQETQYF. The variable domain in full, with the rest retrieved from reference TRBV28 and TRBJ2-5, is DVKVTQSSRYLVKRTGEKVFLECVQDMDHENMFWYRQDPGLGLRLIYFSYDVKMKEKGDIPEGYSVSREKKERFSLILESASTNQTSMYLCASSPTPNQETQYFGPGTRLLVL.

A remark on this clonotype: The junction does not match germline at one end; this may be a read error. V gene TRBV19 combines with J gene TRBJ2-7, with TRBD1 identical over 7 bases. There are 15 residues in the CDR3. CDR1 LNHDA and CDR2 SQIVND come from the germline V gene (reference sequence). Here the CDR3 reads CDSSIHGQEGDEQYF. CDR3 in DNA: TGTGACAGTAGTATCCATGGACAGGAAGGAGACGAGCAGTACTTC.

This clonotype was recorded at least ten times. V gene TRBV28 combines with J gene TRBJ2-5, with 9 positions matching TRBD1. This CDR3 has 14 residues. Germline V lookup: CDR1 MDHEN, CDR2 SYDVKM. With V trimmed by 8 bases and J by 1 base, 5 bases remained unmatched. In DNA, the CDR3 is TGTGCCAGCGGGCGGGACAGGGTCCAAGAGACCCAGTACTTC. Protein sequence: CASGRDRVQETQYF.

The chain couples TRBV5-1 to TRBJ2-3, with D perhaps matching TRBD1 (6 bases). Trimming cost V 1 base and J 3 bases, with 9 bases left between them. The CDR3 length is 14 residues. The germline gives CDR1 SGHRS, CDR2 YFSETQ. CDR3 residues: CASSLRGITDTQYF. CDR3 nucleotides: TGCGCCAGCAGCTTGAGGGGGATTACAGATACGCAGTATTTT.

The chain has TRBV18 and TRBJ1-1; D is unclear. The length of the CDR3 is 14 residues. The germline V gene has CDR1 KGHSH and CDR2 LQKENI. Trimming cost V 1 base and J 4 bases, with 10 bases left between them. CDR3 loop: CASSPLVEVTEAFF. CDR3 nucleotides: TGTGCCAGCTCACCACTGGTTGAGGTCACTGAAGCTTTCTTT.

The chain has TRBV27 and TRBJ1-6; a possible D gene is TRBD1 (6 bases). This CDR3 is 16 amino acids long. Germline V gene lookup returns CDR1 MNHEY and CDR2 SMNVEV (reference sequence). V was trimmed by 4 bases and J by 3 bases, leaving 13 bases between them. This CDR3 reads CASSSGSGDYNSPLHF. CDR3 coding DNA: TGTGCCAGCAGTTCGGGGTCAGGGGACTATAATTCACCCCTCCACTTT.

Comments on this clonotype: Mismatch with germline at one junction end may stem from a read error. J is TRBJ1-4 and V is TRBV2, with a possible D match to TRBD1 (5 bases). CDR3 size: 14 residues. In germline, CDR1 is SNHLY, CDR2 FYNNEI. CDR3 protein: CANKLGLYNEILFF. CDR3 nucleotide sequence: TGTGCCAACAAGTTGGGACTATATAATGAAATACTGTTTTTT. Full variable domain (remainder filled in from reference TRBV2 and TRBJ1-4): EPEVTQTPSHQVTQMGQEVILRCVPISNHLYFYWYRQILGQKVEFLVSFYNNEISEKSEIFDDQFSVERPDGSNFTLKIRSTKLEDSAMYFCANKLGLYNEILFFGSGTQLSVL.

This clonotype was counted many times. V is TRBV9 and J is TRBJ1-3; D uncertain. This CDR3 is built from 14 residues. V shed 0 bases and J shed 0 bases, with 4 bases lying between them. CDR1 and CDR2 from the germline V gene are SGDLS and YYNGEE. This CDR3 reads CASSVGNSGNTIYF. CDR3 bases: TGTGCCAGCAGCGTAGGGAACTCTGGAAACACCATATATTTT.

V usage is TRBV5-6 and J usage is TRBJ2-7; D assignment may be TRBD1 or TRBD2 (5 bases each). The CDR3 has 15 residues. V was pared by 4 bases and J by 6 bases, with 20 bases between. CDR1 is SGHDT, CDR2 YYEEEE, per germline. This chain's CDR3 is CASSLPGRHYCEQYF. In nucleotides, the CDR3 is TGTGCCAGCAGCCTCCCGGGACGTCACTACTGCGAGCAGTACTTC.

This clonotype came up many times. The chain uses TRBV5-1 and TRBJ2-5; 12 bases fit TRBD1. Germline-derived CDR1 and CDR2 are SGHRS and YFSETQ. The V and J ends lost 2 bases and 3 bases, in that order; junction bases with no gene match: 5. CDR3 length: 16 residues. The CDR3 here is CASSFRGQGAKETQYF. For the CDR3, the DNA is TGCGCCAGCAGCTTCAGGGGACAGGGGGCGAAAGAGACCCAGTACTTC.